The 8 T cell receptor beta chains presented below share a single source sample, sequenced in a study of cytomegalovirus exposure and HLA in healthy donors. Researchers ran the PCR with 60 Vbeta and 13 Jbeta primers. The repertoire was sequenced with immunoSEQ multiplex PCR; TCRdb's copy has only in-frame clones and lacks some. The sample shows roughly 120,000 clones, around 62% of them seen only once. Sequencing was carried out using PBMCs. These TCRs come from a woman in her 40s in good health and CMV-seropositive.

V gene TRBV6-1 combines with J gene TRBJ2-7; a weak D match, TRBD1 (6 bases). The CDR3 sequence is 14 residues long. The germline CDR1 and CDR2 sequences are MNHNS and SASEGT. Trimming left V 5 bases short and J 4 bases short, with 15 bases between. This CDR3 is CASSTGTPDYEQYF. CDR3 coding DNA: TGTGCCAGCAGTACCGGGACACCGGATTACGAGCAGTACTTC.

This clone was seen more than once but under ten times. The chain recombines TRBV30 with TRBJ1-5, with 9 positions matching TRBD1. This CDR3 region has 15 residues. Germline trimming cut 0 bases from V and 6 bases from J; bases unmatched to any gene: 6. Per the germline V gene, CDR1 is GTSNPN and CDR2 is SVGIG (reference sequence). Here the CDR3 reads CAWSVRTGVFQPQHF. CDR3 in DNA: TGTGCCTGGAGTGTAAGGACAGGGGTTTTTCAGCCCCAGCATTTT. The whole variable domain, remainder taken from reference TRBV30 and TRBJ1-5, is SQTIHQWPATLVQPVGSPLSLECTVEGTSNPNLYWYRQAAGRGLQLLFYSVGIGQISSEVPQNLSASRPQDRQFILSSKKLLLSDSGFYLCAWSVRTGVFQPQHFGDGTRLSIL.

The chain has TRBV9 and TRBJ2-5; 7 bases map to TRBD2. The CDR3 covers 16 residues. The germline CDR1 and CDR2 sequences are SGDLS and YYNGEE. The junction had 7 bases not matched to a gene; V was cut back by 0 bases and J by 2 bases. The CDR3 is CASSVGLARSQETQYF. The CDR3 coding sequence is TGTGCCAGCAGCGTAGGACTAGCCAGATCACAAGAGACCCAGTACTTC. Full variable domain (rest looked up from reference TRBV9 and TRBJ2-5): DSGVTQTPKHLITATGQRVTLRCSPRSGDLSVYWYQQSLDQGLQFLIQYYNGEERAKGNILERFSAQQFPDLHSELNLSSLELGDSALYFCASSVGLARSQETQYFGPGTRLLVL.

This clone appeared a few times. The rearrangement uses TRBV6-5 and TRBJ1-5; 7 nucleotides align to TRBD1. After removal of 5 bases from V and 5 bases from J, the junction contained 9 bases not matched to a gene. The V gene's germline CDR1 is MNHEY and CDR2 SVGAGI. The CDR3 covers 15 residues. CDR3 sequence (DNA): TGTGCCAGCAGTCCTAGACAGGGTGAAGATCAGCCCCAGCATTTT. This sequence encodes CASSPRQGEDQPQHF.

V gene TRBV7-2 combines with J gene TRBJ2-7, with D uncertain. CDR3 length: 13 amino acids. CDR1 SGHTA and CDR2 FQGNSA come from the germline V gene. Trimming took 5 bases from V and 6 from J, leaving 14 bases between them. CDR3 in amino acids: CASSPMGPLEQYF. As DNA, the CDR3 is TGTGCCAGCAGCCCTATGGGCCCCCTCGAGCAGTACTTC.

The sample holds a few counts of this clone. This rearrangement joins TRBV9 to TRBJ1-1; maybe TRBD1 (6 bases). With 1 base removed from V and 4 bases from J, the gap between germline ends came to 8 bases. The CDR3 consists of 13 residues. Germline V gene lookup returns CDR1 SGDLS and CDR2 YYNGEE. The CDR3 DNA sequence: TGTGCCAGCAGCGTATTAGGGGGCACTGAAGCTTTCTTT. Encoded protein: CASSVLGGTEAFF.

The chain joins TRBV7-2 to TRBJ1-1; D is unclear. The CDR3 extends over 15 amino acids. Germline lookup yields CDR1 SGHTA and CDR2 FQGNSA. With 1 base removed from V and 2 bases from J, the gap between germline ends came to 11 bases. The CDR3, as DNA: TGTGCCAGCAGCTTAGAATCCGAGGTAAACACTGAAGCTTTCTTT. It is translated as CASSLESEVNTEAFF. Full variable domain (outside the CDR3, taken from reference TRBV7-2 and TRBJ1-1): GAGVSQSPSNKVTEKGKDVELRCDPISGHTALYWYRQSLGQGLEFLIYFQGNSAPDKSGLPSDRFSAERTGGSVSTLTIQRTQQEDSAVYLCASSLESEVNTEAFFGQGTRLTVV.

The sample holds one count of this clone. The chain has TRBV9 and TRBJ2-2; the D is unclear. Germline CDR1 SGDLS, CDR2 YYNGEE. This CDR3 has 12 residues. V gave up 2 bases and J gave up 6 bases, with 5 bases separating them. The CDR3 DNA follows: TGTGCCAGCAGCGTTCAGGCCGGGGAGCTGTTTTTT. Its protein product is CASSVQAGELFF.